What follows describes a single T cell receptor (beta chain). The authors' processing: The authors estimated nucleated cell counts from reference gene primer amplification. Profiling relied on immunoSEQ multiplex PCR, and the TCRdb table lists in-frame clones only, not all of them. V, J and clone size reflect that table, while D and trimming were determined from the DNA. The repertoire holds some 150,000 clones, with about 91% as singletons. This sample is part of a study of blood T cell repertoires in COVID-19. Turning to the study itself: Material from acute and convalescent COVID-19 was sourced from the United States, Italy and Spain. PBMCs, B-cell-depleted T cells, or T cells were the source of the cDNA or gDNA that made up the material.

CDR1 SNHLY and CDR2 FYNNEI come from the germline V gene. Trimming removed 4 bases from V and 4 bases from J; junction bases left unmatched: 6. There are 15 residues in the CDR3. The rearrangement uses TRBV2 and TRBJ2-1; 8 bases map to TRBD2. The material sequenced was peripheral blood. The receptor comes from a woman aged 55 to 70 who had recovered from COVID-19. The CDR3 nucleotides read TGTGCCAGCAGTGTTAGAGCGGGGGATTACAATGAGCAGTTCTTC. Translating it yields CASSVRAGDYNEQFF.